This T cell receptor (beta chain) was observed in a study of human T cells and chemical hapten exposure. Turning to the study itself: The use of 2% DPC on around 2 cm by around 2 cm of upper inner arm skin constituted sensitization.

Time point defined: patch test 3, about 24 weeks after DPC sensitization. Treatment: therapeutic diphenylcyclopropenone sensitization with weekly scalp DPC. This clonotype was counted between two and nine times. Its specificity is not known. There are 14 residues in the CDR3. V lost 6 bases, J lost 2 bases, and 4 bases stayed unmatched. Germline-derived CDR1 and CDR2 are MNHNY and SVGAGI (reference sequence). Each CDR3 protein is one row after TCRdb ran MiXCR on the RACE reads. The table shows just over 95,000 distinct CDR3 sequences, with 27% occurring only once. Study-wide findings and caveats: High-frequency TCRs, those above 1 in 1000, stayed the same after DPC sensitization.

The chain employs TRBV6-6 and TRBJ1-1, with 9 nucleotides matching TRBD1. The origin of this receptor is a man in his forties with alopecia areata. Some clones in this sample may be carry-over from other donors' samples. The starting material was whole blood, obtained in connection with sensitization to the hapten diphenylcyclopropenone (DPC). The CDR3 DNA sequence: TGTGCCAGCAGGGGGGACAGGGCAAACACTGAAGCTTTCTTT. Translating it yields CASRGDRANTEAFF.